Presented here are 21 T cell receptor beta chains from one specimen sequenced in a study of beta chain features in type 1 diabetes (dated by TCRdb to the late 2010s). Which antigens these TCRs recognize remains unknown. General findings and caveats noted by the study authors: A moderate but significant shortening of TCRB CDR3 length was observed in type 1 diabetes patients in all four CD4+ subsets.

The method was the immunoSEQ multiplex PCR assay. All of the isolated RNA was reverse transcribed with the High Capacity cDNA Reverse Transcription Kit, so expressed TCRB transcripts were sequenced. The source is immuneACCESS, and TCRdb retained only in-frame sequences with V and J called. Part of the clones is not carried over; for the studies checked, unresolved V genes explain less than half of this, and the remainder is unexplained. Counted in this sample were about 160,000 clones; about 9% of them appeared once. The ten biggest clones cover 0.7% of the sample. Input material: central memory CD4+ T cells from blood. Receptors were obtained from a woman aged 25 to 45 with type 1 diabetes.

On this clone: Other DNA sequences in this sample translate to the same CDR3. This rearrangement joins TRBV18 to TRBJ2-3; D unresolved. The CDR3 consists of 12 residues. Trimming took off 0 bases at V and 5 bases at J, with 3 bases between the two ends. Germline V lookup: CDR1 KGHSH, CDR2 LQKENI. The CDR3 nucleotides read TGTGCCAGCTCACCACCGCGAGATACGCAGTATTTT. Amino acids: CASSPPRDTQYF.

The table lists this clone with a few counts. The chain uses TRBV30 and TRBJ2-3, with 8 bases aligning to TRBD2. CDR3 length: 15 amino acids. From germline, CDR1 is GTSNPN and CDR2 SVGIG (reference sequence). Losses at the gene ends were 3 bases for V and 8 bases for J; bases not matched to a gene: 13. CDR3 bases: TGTGCCTGGAGATCATTAGCGGGGCCAGCGGGTACGCAGTATTTT. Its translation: CAWRSLAGPAGTQYF.

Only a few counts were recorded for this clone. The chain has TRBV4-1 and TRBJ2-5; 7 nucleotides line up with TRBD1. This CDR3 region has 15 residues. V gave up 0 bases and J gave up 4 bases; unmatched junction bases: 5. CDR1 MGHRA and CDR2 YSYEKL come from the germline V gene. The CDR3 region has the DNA TGCGCCAGCAGCCAAGATAGGAACAGGGGAGAGACCCAGTACTTC. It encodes CASSQDRNRGETQYF.

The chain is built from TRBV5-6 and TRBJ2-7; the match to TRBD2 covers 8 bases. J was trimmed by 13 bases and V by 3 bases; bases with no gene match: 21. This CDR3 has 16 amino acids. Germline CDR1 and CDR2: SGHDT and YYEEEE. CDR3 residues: CASSWRAGGIDTRPYF. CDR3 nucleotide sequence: TGTGCCAGCAGCTGGAGGGCGGGAGGAATCGATACGAGGCCCTACTTC.

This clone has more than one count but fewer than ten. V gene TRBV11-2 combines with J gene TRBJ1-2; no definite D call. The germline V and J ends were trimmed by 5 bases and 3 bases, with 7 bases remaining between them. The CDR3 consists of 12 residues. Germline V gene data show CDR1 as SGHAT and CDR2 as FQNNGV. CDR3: CASSQTHYGYTF. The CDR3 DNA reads TGTGCCAGCAGCCAGACACACTATGGCTACACCTTC.

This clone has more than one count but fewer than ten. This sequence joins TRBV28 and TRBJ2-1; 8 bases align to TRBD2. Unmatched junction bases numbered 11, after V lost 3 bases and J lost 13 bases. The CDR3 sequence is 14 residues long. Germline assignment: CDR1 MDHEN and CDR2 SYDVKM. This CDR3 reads CASSLESDGRGQFF. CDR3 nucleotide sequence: TGTGCCAGCAGTTTGGAATCCGACGGGAGGGGACAGTTCTTC.

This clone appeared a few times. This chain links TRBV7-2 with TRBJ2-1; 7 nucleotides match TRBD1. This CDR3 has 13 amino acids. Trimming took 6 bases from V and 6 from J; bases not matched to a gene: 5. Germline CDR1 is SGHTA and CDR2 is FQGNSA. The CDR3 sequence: CASRRDSSNEQFF. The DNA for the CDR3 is TGTGCCAGCAGACGGGACAGCAGCAATGAGCAGTTCTTC. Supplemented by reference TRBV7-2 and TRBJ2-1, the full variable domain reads GAGVSQSPSNKVTEKGKDVELRCDPISGHTALYWYRQSLGQGLEFLIYFQGNSAPDKSGLPSDRFSAERTGGSVSTLTIQRTQQEDSAVYLCASRRDSSNEQFFGPGTRLTVL.

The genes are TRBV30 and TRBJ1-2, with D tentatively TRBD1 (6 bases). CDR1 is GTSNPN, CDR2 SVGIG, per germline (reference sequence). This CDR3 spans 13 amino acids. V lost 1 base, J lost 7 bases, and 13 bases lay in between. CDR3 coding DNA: TGTGCCTGGAGTGGGGACATCGGCTTTGGCTACACCTTC. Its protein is CAWSGDIGFGYTF.

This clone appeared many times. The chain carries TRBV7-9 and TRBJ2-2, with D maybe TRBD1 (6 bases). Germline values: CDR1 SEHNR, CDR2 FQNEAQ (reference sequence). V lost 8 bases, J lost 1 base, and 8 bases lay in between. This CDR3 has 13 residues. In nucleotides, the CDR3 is TGTGCCAGCCGGGACAAGAACACCGGGGAGCTGTTTTTT. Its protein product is CASRDKNTGELFF.

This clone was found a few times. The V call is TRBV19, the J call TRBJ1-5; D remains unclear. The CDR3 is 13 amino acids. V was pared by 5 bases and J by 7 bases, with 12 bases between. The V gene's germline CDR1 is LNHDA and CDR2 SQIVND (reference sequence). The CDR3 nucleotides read TGTGCCAGTAGTGCGGGGTTAGAGCAGCCCCAGCATTTT. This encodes CASSAGLEQPQHF.

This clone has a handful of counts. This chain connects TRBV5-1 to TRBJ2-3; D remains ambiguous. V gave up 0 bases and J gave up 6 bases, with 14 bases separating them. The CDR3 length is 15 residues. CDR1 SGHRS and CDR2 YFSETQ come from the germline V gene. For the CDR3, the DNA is TGCGCCAGCAGCTTGGATGGGCGTTTCCCGGATACGCAGTATTTT. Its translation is CASSLDGRFPDTQYF.

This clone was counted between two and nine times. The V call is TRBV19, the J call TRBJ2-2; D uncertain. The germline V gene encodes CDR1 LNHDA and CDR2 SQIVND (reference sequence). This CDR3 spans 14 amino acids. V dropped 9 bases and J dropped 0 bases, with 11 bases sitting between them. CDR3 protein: CASEIPANTGELFF. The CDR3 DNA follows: TGTGCCAGCGAGATCCCGGCGAACACCGGGGAGCTGTTTTTT.

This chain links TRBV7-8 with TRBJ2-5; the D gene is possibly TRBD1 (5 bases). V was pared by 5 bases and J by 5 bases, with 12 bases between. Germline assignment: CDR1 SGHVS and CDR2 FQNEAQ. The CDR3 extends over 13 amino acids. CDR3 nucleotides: TGTGCCAGCAGCCAGACAGAAGGGGAGACCCAGTACTTC. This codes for CASSQTEGETQYF.

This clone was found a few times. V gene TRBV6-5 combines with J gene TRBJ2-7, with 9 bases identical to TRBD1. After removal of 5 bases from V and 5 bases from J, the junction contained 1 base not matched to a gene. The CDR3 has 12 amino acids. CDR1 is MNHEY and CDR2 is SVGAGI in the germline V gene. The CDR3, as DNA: TGTGCCAGCAGTAACAGGGGGCACGAGCAGTACTTC. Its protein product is CASSNRGHEQYF.

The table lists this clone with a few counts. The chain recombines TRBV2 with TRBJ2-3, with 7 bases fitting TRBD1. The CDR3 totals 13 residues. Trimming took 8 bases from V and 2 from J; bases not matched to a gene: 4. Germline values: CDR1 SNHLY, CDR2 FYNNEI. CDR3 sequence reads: CASVRGLTDTQYF. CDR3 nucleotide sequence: TGTGCCAGCGTGAGGGGGCTCACAGATACGCAGTATTTT.

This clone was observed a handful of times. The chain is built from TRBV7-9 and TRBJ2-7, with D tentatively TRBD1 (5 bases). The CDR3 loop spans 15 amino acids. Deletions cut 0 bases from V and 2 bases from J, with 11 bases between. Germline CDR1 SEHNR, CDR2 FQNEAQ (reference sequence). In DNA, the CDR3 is TGTGCCAGCAGCTTAGCGGGGCGGACCCCCTACGAGCAGTACTTC. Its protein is CASSLAGRTPYEQYF.

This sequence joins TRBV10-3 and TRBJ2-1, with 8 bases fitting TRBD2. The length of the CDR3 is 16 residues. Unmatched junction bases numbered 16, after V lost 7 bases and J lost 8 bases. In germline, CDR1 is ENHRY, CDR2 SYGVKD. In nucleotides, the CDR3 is TGTGCCATCACCAGCCAACCGGGACTAGGGCGAGATGAGCAGTTCTTC. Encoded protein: CAITSQPGLGRDEQFF.

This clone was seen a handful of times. For the CDR3, the DNA is TGTGCCAGCAGCTCCTGGGGACAGGGGGCCTTTCAGCCCCAGCATTTT. Amino acid sequence: CASSSWGQGAFQPQHF. The V call is TRBV27, the J call TRBJ1-5; 12 nucleotides line up with TRBD1. The CDR3 runs 16 residues. V shed 6 bases, J shed 6 bases, and the junction held 9 bases outside the gene matches. From germline, CDR1 is MNHEY and CDR2 SMNVEV (reference sequence).

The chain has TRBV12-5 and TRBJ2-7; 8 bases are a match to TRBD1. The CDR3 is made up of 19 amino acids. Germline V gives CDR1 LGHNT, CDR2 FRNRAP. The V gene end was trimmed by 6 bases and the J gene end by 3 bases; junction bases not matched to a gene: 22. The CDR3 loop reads CASGPLQSQYRDRLYEQYF. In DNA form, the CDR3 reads TGTGCTAGTGGACCTTTACAATCCCAATACCGGGACAGGCTCTACGAGCAGTACTTC. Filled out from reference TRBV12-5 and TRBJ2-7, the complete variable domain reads DARVTQTPRHKVTEMGQEVTMRCQPILGHNTVFWYRQTMMQGLELLAYFRNRAPLDDSGMPKDRFSAEMPDATLATLKIQPSEPRDSAVYFCASGPLQSQYRDRLYEQYFGPGTRLTVT.

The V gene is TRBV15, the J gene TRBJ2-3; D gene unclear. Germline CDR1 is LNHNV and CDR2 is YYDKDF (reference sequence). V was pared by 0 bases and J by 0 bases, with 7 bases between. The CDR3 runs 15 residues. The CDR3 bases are TGTGCCACCAGCAGAGAACTTACTAGCACAGATACGCAGTATTTT. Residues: CATSRELTSTDTQYF.

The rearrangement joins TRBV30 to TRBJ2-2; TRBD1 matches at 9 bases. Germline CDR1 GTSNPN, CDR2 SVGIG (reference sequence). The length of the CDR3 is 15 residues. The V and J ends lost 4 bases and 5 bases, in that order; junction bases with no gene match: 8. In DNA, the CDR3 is TGTGCCTGGAACCTGGGACAGGGATTTACCGGGGAGCTGTTTTTT. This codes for CAWNLGQGFTGELFF.